Included here is one T cell receptor beta chain sequence, with context. Its antigen remains unknown. This record belongs to a study of T-cell reconstitution after alpha-beta-depleted transplantation in children. Study outcomes and limitations: Approximately two months post-transplant, alpha-beta T cells reportedly originated from several hundred expanded graft clones. After transplant, high TCRbeta diversity at day 60 in some patients arose from surviving recipient T cells and thymic progenitors. Hyperexpanded clones declined; after one year, newly produced T cells mostly supplied diversity.

Preparation of the TCRbeta library was carried out with unique molecular identifiers. TCRdb fed the PCR reads into MiXCR, producing one record per CDR3 protein. Here the sample spans fewer than 700,000 distinct CDR3 sequences, 23% being singletons. The specimen was PBMCs, mostly from graft donor cells, collected 360 days after TCRalphabeta/CD19-depleted stem cell transplant. The clonotype originates from a boy in the first two years of life who had a stem cell transplant for acute myeloid leukemia, so the T cells may come from the graft donor.

This chain's CDR3 is CASSDRAKDYNEQFF. CDR3 DNA: TGTGCCAGCAGTGACAGGGCAAAAGACTACAATGAGCAGTTCTTC. This sequence joins TRBV6-1 and TRBJ2-1; possibly TRBD1 for D (5 bases). Germline loops: CDR1 MNHNS, CDR2 SASEGT. Trimming stripped 3 bases from V and 3 bases from J, with 12 bases between. There are 15 residues in the CDR3.